This T cell receptor beta chain was recorded in a study of shared clonotypes between healthy human individuals. Profiled with immunoSEQ multiplex PCR; TCRdb holds only in-frame clones, not every one. The table has over a million clones, more than 75% seen once. The CDR3 consists of 16 residues. The germline gives CDR1 SGHRS, CDR2 YFSETQ. Trimming stripped 2 bases from V and 0 bases from J, with 13 bases between. The chain carries TRBV5-1 and TRBJ2-3; perhaps TRBD1 as D (6 bases). The clonotype originates from a young man in good health. Some clones in this sample may be carry-over from other donors' samples. Material for sequencing was memory CD4+ T cells from PBMCs. Subset reported: CD45RA-negative fraction. The DNA of the CDR3 is TGCGCCAGCAGCTTTGGGACACCTACTAGCACAGATACGCAGTATTTT. Translated: CASSFGTPTSTDTQYF.